This TCR beta chain was retrieved from a study of CD8+ T cells in alopecia areata. In this sample, this clone turned up once. cDNA serving as the sequencing template came from extracted, reverse transcribed RNA. The repertoire was sequenced with immunoSEQ multiplex PCR; TCRdb's copy has only in-frame clones and lacks some. The repertoire consists of 150,000 or so clones, with 50% to 60% occurring once and the leading ten covering about 4.5%. Losses at the gene ends were 5 bases for V and 0 bases for J; bases not matched to a gene: 10. Germline CDR1 reads SEHNR; CDR2 reads FQNEAQ (reference sequence). The CDR3 runs 16 residues.

The chain carries TRBV7-9 and TRBJ2-7; TRBD1 aligns across 7 bases. This receptor was obtained from a human donor in good health. Sequencing input: CD4+ T cells sorted from blood. The CDR3 DNA reads TGTGCCAGCAGCCAAGCCGACAGGGAGATCTCCTACGAGCAGTACTTC. Translated, it gives CASSQADREISYEQYF.